These 5 T cell receptor beta chains share one sample of origin, sequenced in a study of T-cell reconstitution after alpha-beta-depleted transplantation in children. Unique molecular identifiers were incorporated during preparation of the TCRbeta library. TCRdb redid the calling of the PCR reads with MiXCR, one entry per CDR3 protein. Of approximately 980,000 distinct CDR3 sequences in the sample, about 29% were seen once. Source: PBMCs, mostly from graft donor cells, taken 360 days after TCRalphabeta/CD19-depleted stem cell transplant. Every receptor here comes from a boy under three years old who had a stem cell transplant for SCID, so the T cells may come from the graft donor.

This clonotype was seen a handful of times. The V and J genes are TRBV29-1 and TRBJ2-1; D call uncertain. The V gene's germline CDR1 is SQVTM and CDR2 ANQGSEA. The CDR3 loop spans 13 amino acids. V lost 6 bases and J lost 4, with 13 bases in between. The CDR3, as DNA: TGCAGCGTAGATTCCTCGGTGTACAATGAGCAGTTCTTC. Translation gives CSVDSSVYNEQFF.

V is TRBV18 and J is TRBJ2-2, with no clear D. Germline V gives CDR1 KGHSH, CDR2 LQKENI. V was pared by 3 bases and J by 6 bases, with 14 bases between. This CDR3 comprises 15 residues. The DNA for the CDR3 is TGTGCCAGCTCACCGGCTACTCCACCGGCCGGGGAGCTGTTTTTT. Amino acid sequence: CASSPATPPAGELFF.

The chain carries TRBV4-2 and TRBJ2-3; 11 nucleotides align to TRBD2. Germline-derived CDR1 and CDR2 are LGHNA and YNFKEQ. The CDR3 runs 18 residues. V was pared by 0 bases and J by 4 bases, with 9 bases of the junction left unmatched. CDR3 amino acids: CASSQDEASGGWADTQYF. The CDR3 DNA follows: TGTGCCAGCAGCCAAGATGAGGCTAGCGGGGGGTGGGCAGATACGCAGTATTTT.

This sequence joins TRBV3-1 and TRBJ2-7, with D unclear. Per germline, CDR1 LGHDT and CDR2 YNNKEL (reference sequence). Trimming left V 1 base short and J 0 bases short, with 10 bases between. The CDR3 consists of 15 residues. The CDR3 spells CASSQAPGFSYEQYF. The CDR3 nucleotides are TGTGCCAGCAGCCAAGCGCCGGGTTTCTCCTACGAGCAGTACTTC.

V gene TRBV20-1 combines with J gene TRBJ2-1; 8 bases line up with TRBD2. The germline V gene has CDR1 DFQATT and CDR2 SNEGSKA (reference sequence). With V trimmed by 1 base and J by 7 bases, 9 bases remained unmatched. The CDR3 spans 15 residues. The CDR3 region has the DNA TGCAGTGCTAGAGTTGGACGGGGGGGCCAAAATGAGCAGTTCTTC. As protein: CSARVGRGGQNEQFF.